This T cell receptor (beta chain) was captured in a study of OX40 agonist ivuxolimab in advanced cancers. This clone was picked up one time. CDR1 is KGHSH, CDR2 LQKENI, per germline. The ends were cut back, 2 bases at V and 5 bases at J, with 12 bases in the middle. The CDR3 loop spans 15 amino acids. Generated by immunoSEQ multiplex PCR, the TCRdb table keeps only in-frame clones and is missing some. The repertoire consists of approximately 96,000 clones, with 90% occurring once and the leading ten covering about 1.6%. The chain recombines TRBV18 with TRBJ1-4, with D possibly TRBD1 on 6 matching bases. The clonotype originates from an adult with an advanced solid tumor such as melanoma, head and neck, liver or kidney cancer. The source material was CD4+ or CD8+ T cells sorted from blood, sampled in a trial of the OX40 agonist ivuxolimab. The CDR3 DNA sequence: TGTGCCAGCTCACCAGTCTTACAGGGAAATGAAAAACTGTTTTTT. It encodes CASSPVLQGNEKLFF. The complete variable domain, with remaining parts taken from reference TRBV18 and TRBJ1-4, reads NAGVMQNPRHLVRRRGQEARLRCSPMKGHSHVYWYRQLPEEGLKFMVYLQKENIIDESGMPKERFSAEFPKEGPSILRIQQVVRGDSAAYFCASSPVLQGNEKLFFGSGTQLSVL.